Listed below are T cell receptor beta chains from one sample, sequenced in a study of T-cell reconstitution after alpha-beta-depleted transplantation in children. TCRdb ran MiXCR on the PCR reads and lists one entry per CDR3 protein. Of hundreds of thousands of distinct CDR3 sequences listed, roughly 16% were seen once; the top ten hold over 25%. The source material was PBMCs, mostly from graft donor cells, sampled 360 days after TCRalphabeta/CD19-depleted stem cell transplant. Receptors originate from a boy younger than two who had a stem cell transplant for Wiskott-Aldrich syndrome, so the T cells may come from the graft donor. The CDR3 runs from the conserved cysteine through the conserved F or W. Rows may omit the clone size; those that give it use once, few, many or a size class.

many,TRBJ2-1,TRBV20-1,CSARGARQVYNEQFF
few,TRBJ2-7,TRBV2,CASKAEQGNYEQYF
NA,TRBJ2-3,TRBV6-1,CATSGGLTDTQYF
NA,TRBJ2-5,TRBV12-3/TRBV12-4,CASSPDSVKGTQYF
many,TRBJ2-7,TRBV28,CASSLIPVRGEQYF
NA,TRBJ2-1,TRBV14,CASSQPSGSNITYNEQFF
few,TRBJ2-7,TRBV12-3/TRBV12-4,CASSSTGGSYEQYF
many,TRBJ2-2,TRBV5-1,CASSSAQGNTGELFF
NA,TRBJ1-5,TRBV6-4,CASSDSRVSNQPQHF
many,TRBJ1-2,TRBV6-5,CASSPTGTYGYTF
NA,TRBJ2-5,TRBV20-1,CSLSGREGETQYF
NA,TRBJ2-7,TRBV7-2,CASSLGSRAYEQYF
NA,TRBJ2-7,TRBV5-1,CASSLAPHAEKYEQYF
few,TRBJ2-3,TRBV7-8,CASSMVASLSTDTQYF
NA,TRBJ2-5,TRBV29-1,CSVADREETQYF
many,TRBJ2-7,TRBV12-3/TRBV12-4,CASSFRGRDEQYF
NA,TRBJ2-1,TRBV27,CASRFLGTGALNEQFF
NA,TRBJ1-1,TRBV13,CASSFRYRRQGDTEAFF
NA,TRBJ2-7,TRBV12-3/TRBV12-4,CASSRTAVTYEQYF
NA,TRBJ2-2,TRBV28,CASSPLVGELFF
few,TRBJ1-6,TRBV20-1,CSAAGSRALHF
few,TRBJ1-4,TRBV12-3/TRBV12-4,CASSRQSTNEKLFF
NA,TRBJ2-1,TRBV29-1,CSVAPFSGISGNEQFF
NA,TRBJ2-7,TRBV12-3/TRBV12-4,CARSQRRDSYEQYF
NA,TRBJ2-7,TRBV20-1,CSARAVLRGVGGQRLGLTYEQYF
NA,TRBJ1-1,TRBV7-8,CASSYPLTGYRGPDTEAFF
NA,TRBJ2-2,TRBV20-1,CSASWGLARSGELFF
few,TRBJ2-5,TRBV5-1,CASSWTRDSLTKETQYF
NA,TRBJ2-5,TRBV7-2,CASSLGGRGGQETQYF
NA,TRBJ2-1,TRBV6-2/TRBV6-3,CASSYPNSGGRSYNEQFF
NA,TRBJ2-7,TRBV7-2,CASSSARTPYEQYF
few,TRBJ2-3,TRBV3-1,CASSPGLAGGQGADTQYF
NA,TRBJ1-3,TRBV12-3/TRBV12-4,CASGPGGGNTIYF
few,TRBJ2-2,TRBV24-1,CATSDSGTSGRADTGELFF
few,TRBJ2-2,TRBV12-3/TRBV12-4,CASSQTSGRIGELFF
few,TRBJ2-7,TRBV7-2,CASSLQGRQWRGYEQYF